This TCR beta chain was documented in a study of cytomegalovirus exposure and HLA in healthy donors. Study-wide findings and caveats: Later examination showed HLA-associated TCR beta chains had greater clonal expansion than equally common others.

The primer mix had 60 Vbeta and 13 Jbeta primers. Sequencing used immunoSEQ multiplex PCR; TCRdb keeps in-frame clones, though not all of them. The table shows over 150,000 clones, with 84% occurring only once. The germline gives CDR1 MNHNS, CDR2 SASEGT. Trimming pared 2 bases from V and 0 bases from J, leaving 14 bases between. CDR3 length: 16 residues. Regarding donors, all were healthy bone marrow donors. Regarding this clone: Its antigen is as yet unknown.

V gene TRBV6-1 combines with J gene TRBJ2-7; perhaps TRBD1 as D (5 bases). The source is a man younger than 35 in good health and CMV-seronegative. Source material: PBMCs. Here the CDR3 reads CASSEPFQDTSYEQYF. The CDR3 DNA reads TGTGCCAGCAGTGAACCCTTCCAGGACACCTCCTACGAGCAGTACTTC.